This T cell receptor (beta chain) was sequenced during a study of T-cell memory formation after mild COVID-19. With regard to this clonotype: The antigen remains unidentified.

5'RACE with constant-segment primers built TCRalpha and TCRbeta cDNA libraries with UMIs. MiXCR was run by TCRdb on the 5' RACE reads, yielding one entry per CDR3 protein. The data hold some 300,000 distinct CDR3 sequences, with approximately 19% observed a single time. This CDR3 is 14 amino acids long. V lost 5 bases and J lost 6; bases outside the gene matches: 4. CDR1 is SGHTA and CDR2 is FQGNSA in the germline V gene. Findings and caveats of the study: Contracting clones from day 15 to 85 had balanced CD4/CD8; later expanders favoured CD4+. Some clones that responded turned up in pre-infection memory, which suggests that cross-reactive memory joined in. What remained unconfirmed was the SARS-CoV-2 specificity of second-wave clones peaking on day 37.

This sequence originates from a man between 18 and 29 years old who had mild COVID-19 (a few samples of this study predate the infection). Cell type and time point are not known. Material: PBMCs or a T cell subset sorted from them (not recorded which). The V and J genes are TRBV7-2 and TRBJ2-1; 10 bases agree with TRBD2. In DNA form, the CDR3 reads TGTGCCAGCAGCCAAGCGGGGGGGCTCAATGAGCAGTTCTTC. It translates to CASSQAGGLNEQFF. The full variable domain, with the rest looked up from reference TRBV7-2 and TRBJ2-1, is GAGVSQSPSNKVTEKGKDVELRCDPISGHTALYWYRQSLGQGLEFLIYFQGNSAPDKSGLPSDRFSAERTGGSVSTLTIQRTQQEDSAVYLCASSQAGGLNEQFFGPGTRLTVL.